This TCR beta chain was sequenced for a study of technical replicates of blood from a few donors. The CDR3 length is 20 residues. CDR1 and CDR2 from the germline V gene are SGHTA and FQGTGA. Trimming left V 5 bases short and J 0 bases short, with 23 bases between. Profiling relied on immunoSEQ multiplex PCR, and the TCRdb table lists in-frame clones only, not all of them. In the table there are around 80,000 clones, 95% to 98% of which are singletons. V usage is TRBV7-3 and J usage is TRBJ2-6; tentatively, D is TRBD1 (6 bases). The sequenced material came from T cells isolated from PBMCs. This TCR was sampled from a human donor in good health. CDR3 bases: TGTGCCAGCAGCCTTACGTTCGGACAGACCAGGACCTCTGGGGCCAACGTCCTGACTTTC. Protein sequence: CASSLTFGQTRTSGANVLTF.